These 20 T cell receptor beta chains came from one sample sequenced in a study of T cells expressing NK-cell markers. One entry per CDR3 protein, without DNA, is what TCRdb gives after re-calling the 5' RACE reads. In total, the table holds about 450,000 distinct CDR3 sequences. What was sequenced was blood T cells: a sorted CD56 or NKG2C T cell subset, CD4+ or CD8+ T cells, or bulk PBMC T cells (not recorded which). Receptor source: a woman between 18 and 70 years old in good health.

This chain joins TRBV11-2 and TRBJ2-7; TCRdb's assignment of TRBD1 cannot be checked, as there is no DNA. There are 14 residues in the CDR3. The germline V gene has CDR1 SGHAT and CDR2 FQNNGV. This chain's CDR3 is CASRGFRGTYEQYF.

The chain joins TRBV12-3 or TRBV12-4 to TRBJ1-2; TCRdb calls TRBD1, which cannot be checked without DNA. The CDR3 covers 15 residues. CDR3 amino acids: CASSLSGDRGPGYTF.

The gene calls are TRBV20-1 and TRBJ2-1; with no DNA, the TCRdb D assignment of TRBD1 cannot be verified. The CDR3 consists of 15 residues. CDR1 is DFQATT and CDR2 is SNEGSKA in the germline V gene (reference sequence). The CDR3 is CSARGRVLLGNEQFF.

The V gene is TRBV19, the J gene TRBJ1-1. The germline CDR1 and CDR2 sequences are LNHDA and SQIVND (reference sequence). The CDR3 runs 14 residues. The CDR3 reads CASTDYGRSTEAFF. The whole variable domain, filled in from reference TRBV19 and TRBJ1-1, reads DGGITQSPKYLFRKEGQNVTLSCEQNLNHDAMYWYRQDPGQGLRLIYYSQIVNDFQKGDIAEGYSVSREKKESFPLTVTSAQKNPTAFYLCASTDYGRSTEAFFGQGTRLTVV.

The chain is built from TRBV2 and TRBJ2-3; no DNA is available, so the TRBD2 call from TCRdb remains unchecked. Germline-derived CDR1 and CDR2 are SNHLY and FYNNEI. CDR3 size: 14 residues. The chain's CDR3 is CASSESPYTDTQYF. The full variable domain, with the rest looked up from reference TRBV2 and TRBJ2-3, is EPEVTQTPSHQVTQMGQEVILRCVPISNHLYFYWYRQILGQKVEFLVSFYNNEISEKSEIFDDQFSVERPDGSNFTLKIRSTKLEDSAMYFCASSESPYTDTQYFGPGTRLTVL.

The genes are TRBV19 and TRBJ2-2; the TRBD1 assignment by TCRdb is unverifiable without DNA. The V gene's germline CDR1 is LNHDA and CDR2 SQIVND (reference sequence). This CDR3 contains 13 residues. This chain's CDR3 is CASTGRGVGELFF.

CDR3 amino acids: CASSFGEIGSVSPLHF. The V gene is TRBV5-1, the J gene TRBJ1-6. CDR3 length: 16 residues. The V gene's germline CDR1 is SGHRS and CDR2 YFSETQ.

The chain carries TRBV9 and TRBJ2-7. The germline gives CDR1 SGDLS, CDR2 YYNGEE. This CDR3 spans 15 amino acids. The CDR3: CASSVESGRAYEQYF. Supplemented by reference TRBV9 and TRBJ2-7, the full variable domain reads DSGVTQTPKHLITATGQRVTLRCSPRSGDLSVYWYQQSLDQGLQFLIQYYNGEERAKGNILERFSAQQFPDLHSELNLSSLELGDSALYFCASSVESGRAYEQYFGPGTRLTVT.

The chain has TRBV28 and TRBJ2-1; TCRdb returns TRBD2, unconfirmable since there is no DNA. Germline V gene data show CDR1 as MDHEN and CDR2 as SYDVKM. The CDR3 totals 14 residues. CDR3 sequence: CASRYSGRVGEQFF.

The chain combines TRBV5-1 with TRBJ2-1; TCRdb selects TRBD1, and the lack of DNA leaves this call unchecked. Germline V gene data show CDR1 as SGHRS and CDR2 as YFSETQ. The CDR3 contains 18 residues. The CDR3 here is CASSLALVGTGVYNEQFF.

CDR3 loop: CASSDRDSNQPQHF. This rearrangement joins TRBV27 to TRBJ1-5; the D gene TCRdb calls, TRBD1, cannot be checked with no DNA. This CDR3 spans 14 amino acids. Germline loops: CDR1 MNHEY, CDR2 SMNVEV (reference sequence).

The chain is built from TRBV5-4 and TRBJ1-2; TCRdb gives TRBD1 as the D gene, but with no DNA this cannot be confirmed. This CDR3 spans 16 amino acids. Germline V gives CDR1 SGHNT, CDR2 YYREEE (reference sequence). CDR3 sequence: CASSWMRQATNYGYTF.

The CDR3 loop is CASSGQRVSGNTIYF. The gene calls are TRBV12-3 or TRBV12-4 and TRBJ1-3; TCRdb names TRBD1, which stays unverified in the absence of DNA. This CDR3 has 15 residues.

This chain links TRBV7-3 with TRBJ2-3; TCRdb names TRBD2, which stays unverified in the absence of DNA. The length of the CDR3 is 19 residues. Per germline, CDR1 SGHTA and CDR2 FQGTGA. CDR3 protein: CASSYWTSGRAGSTDTQYF.

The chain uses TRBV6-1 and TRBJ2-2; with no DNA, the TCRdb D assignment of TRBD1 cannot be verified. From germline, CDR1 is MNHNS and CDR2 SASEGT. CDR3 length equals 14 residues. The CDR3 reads CASRGDRYTGELFF.

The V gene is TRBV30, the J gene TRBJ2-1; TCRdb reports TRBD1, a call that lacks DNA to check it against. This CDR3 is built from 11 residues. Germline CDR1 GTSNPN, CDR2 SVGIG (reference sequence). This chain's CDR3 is CAWSPLDEQFF.

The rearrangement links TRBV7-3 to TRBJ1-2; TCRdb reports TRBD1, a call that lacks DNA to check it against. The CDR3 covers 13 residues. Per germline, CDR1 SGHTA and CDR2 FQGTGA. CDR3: CASSPGRHLSYTF.

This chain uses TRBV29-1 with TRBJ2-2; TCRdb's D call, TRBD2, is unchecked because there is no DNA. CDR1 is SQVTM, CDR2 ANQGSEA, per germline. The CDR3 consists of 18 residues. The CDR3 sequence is CSAQGLGVDTLNTGELFF.

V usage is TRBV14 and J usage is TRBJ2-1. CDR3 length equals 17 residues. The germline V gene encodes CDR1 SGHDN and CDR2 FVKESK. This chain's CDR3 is CASSHIPTGGSYNEQFF.

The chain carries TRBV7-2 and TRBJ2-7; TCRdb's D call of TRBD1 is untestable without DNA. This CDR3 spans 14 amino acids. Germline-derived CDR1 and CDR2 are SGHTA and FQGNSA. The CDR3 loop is CASSPLGGSYEQYF.